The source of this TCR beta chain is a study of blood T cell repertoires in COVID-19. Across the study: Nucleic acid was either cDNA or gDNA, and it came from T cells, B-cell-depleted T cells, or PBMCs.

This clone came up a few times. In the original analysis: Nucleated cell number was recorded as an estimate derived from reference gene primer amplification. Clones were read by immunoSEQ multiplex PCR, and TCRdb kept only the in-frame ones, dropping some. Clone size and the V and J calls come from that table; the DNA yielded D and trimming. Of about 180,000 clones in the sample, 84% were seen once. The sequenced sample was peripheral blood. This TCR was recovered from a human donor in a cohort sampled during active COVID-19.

The CDR3 region is CASSPGGYTEAFF. In nucleotides, the CDR3 is TGTGCCAGCAGCCCCGGAGGGTATACTGAAGCTTTCTTT. The V gene is TRBV27, the J gene TRBJ1-1; D uncertain. Germline assignment: CDR1 MNHEY and CDR2 SMNVEV (reference sequence). The CDR3 sequence is 13 residues long. Between the trimmed V and J ends, which lost 6 bases and 5 bases, there was a span of 13 bases.